Shown below are 9 T cell receptor beta chains from a single sample sequenced in a study of T cells after yellow fever vaccination. TCRdb reprocessed the 5' RACE reads with MiXCR, giving one entry per CDR3 protein. The data show around 500,000 distinct CDR3 sequences, about a fifth seen once. The material sequenced was PBMCs, taken approximately 20 days after the first yellow fever vaccination. These receptors all come from a man younger than 30 who received the YFV17D yellow fever vaccine.

This clonotype has only a few counts. The chain is built from TRBV7-8 and TRBJ2-2, with TRBD2 matching over 7 bases. V gave up 3 bases and J gave up 5 bases; unmatched junction bases: 9. Germline lookup yields CDR1 SGHVS and CDR2 FQNEAQ. The CDR3 is 16 residues long. CDR3 bases: TGTGCCAGCAGCTTCAACGAGCGGGGAGGAACCGGGGAGCTGTTTTTT. The encoded protein is CASSFNERGGTGELFF.

This clonotype was found a few times. One junction end does not reproduce the germline sequence, and a read error may be involved. This chain's CDR3 is CASSLIGSRDTQYF. The CDR3 DNA is TGTGCCAGCAGTTTGATTGGTAGCAGAGATACGCAGTATTTT. This rearrangement joins TRBV12-3 or TRBV12-4 to TRBJ2-3; D unclear. CDR3 length equals 14 residues.

The chain recombines TRBV5-1 with TRBJ1-4; D call uncertain. The germline gives CDR1 SGHRS, CDR2 YFSETQ. This CDR3 region has 15 residues. Trimming cost V 1 base and J 5 bases, with 12 bases left between them. The CDR3 loop reads CASSLHGIGNEKLFF. The CDR3 nucleotides are TGCGCCAGCAGCTTGCACGGTATTGGAAATGAAAAACTGTTTTTT.

This chain joins TRBV7-9 and TRBJ2-1; perhaps TRBD1 as D (5 bases). The CDR3 has 17 amino acids. The ends were cut back, 4 bases at V and 0 bases at J, with 16 bases in the middle. Germline V lookup: CDR1 SEHNR, CDR2 FQNEAQ (reference sequence). CDR3 sequence (DNA): TGTGCCAGCAGCTCCCCTTGGGGCCTAAGCTCCTACAATGAGCAGTTCTTC. As protein: CASSSPWGLSSYNEQFF. Based on the CDR3 plus reference TRBV7-9 and TRBJ2-1, the full variable domain is DTGVSQNPRHKITKRGQNVTFRCDPISEHNRLYWYRQTLGQGPEFLTYFQNEAQLEKSRLLSDRFSAERPKGSFSTLEIQRTEQGDSAMYLCASSSPWGLSSYNEQFFGPGTRLTVL.

The gene calls are TRBV9 and TRBJ2-5, with D maybe TRBD1 (6 bases). V was pared by 0 bases and J by 5 bases, with 14 bases between. This CDR3 is built from 15 residues. CDR1 is SGDLS, CDR2 YYNGEE, per germline. The CDR3 protein is CASSVETGPGETQYF. CDR3 nucleotide sequence: TGTGCCAGCAGCGTAGAGACAGGTCCGGGGGAGACCCAGTACTTC.

This clonotype was observed a handful of times. The chain has TRBV7-3 and TRBJ2-2; 7 nucleotides agree with TRBD2. Germline CDR1 and CDR2: SGHTA and FQGTGA. The CDR3 has 16 residues. With V trimmed by 0 bases and J by 6 bases, 7 bases remained unmatched. In DNA, the CDR3 is TGTGCCAGCAGCTTAACCCCCCTGGGGGGGGCCGGGGAGCTGTTTTTT. It is translated as CASSLTPLGGAGELFF.

This clonotype was observed many times. This chain joins TRBV28 and TRBJ1-5, with 7 bases identical to TRBD1. This CDR3 region has 15 residues. Germline values: CDR1 MDHEN, CDR2 SYDVKM. The ends lost 8 bases at V and 4 bases at J; junction bases unmatched: 11. CDR3 in amino acids: CASGTTGEGNQPQHF. CDR3 nucleotides: TGTGCCAGCGGGACAACAGGGGAGGGAAATCAGCCCCAGCATTTT.

This clonotype was counted a few times. The chain recombines TRBV4-1 with TRBJ1-5, with D hard to call. CDR1 is MGHRA and CDR2 is YSYEKL in the germline V gene. This CDR3 has 15 residues. V was shortened by 0 bases and J by 6 bases, with 12 bases between the two germline ends. This chain's CDR3 is CASSQEIGVAQPQHF. CDR3 DNA sequence: TGCGCCAGCAGCCAAGAGATCGGGGTGGCTCAGCCCCAGCATTTT.

Only a few counts were recorded for this clonotype. This rearrangement joins TRBV5-6 to TRBJ1-2; no firm D call. Looked up from germline, CDR1 is SGHDT and CDR2 is YYEEEE. This CDR3 has 13 residues. Trimming took off 3 bases at V and 6 bases at J, with 12 bases between the two ends. The DNA for the CDR3 is TGTGCCAGCAGCTCGGGCAGAGGTCATGGCTACACCTTC. Translated, it gives CASSSGRGHGYTF. Full variable domain (rest looked up from reference TRBV5-6 and TRBJ1-2): DAGVTQSPTHLIKTRGQQVTLRCSPKSGHDTVSWYQQALGQGPQFIFQYYEEEERQRGNFPDRFSGHQFPNYSSELNVNALLLGDSALYLCASSSGRGHGYTFGSGTRLTVV.